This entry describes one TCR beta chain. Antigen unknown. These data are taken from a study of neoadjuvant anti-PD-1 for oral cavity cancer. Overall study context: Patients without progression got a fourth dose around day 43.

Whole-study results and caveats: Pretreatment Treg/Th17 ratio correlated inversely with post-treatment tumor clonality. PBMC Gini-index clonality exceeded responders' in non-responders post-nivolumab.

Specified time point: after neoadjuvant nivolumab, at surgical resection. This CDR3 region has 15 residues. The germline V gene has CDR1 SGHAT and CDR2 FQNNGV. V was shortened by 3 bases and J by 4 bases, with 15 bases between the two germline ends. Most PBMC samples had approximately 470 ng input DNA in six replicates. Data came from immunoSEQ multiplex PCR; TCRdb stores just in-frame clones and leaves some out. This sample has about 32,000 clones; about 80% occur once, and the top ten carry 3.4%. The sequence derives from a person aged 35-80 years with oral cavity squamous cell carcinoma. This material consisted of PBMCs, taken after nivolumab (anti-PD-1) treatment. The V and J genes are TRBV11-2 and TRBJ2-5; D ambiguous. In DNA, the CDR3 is TGTGCCAGCAGCTTGGAAAAGGGATGGAGAGAGACCCAGTACTTC. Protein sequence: CASSLEKGWRETQYF.